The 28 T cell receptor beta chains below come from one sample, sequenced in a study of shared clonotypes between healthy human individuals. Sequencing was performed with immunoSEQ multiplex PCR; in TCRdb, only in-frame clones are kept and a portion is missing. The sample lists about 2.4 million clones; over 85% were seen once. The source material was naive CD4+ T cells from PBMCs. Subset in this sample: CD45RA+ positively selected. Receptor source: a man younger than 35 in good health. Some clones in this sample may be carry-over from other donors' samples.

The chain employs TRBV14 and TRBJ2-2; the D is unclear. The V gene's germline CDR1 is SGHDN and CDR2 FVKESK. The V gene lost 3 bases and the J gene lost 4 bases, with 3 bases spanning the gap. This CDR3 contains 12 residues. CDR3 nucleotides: TGTGCCAGCAGCCACGCCACCGGGGAGCTGTTTTTT. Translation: CASSHATGELFF.

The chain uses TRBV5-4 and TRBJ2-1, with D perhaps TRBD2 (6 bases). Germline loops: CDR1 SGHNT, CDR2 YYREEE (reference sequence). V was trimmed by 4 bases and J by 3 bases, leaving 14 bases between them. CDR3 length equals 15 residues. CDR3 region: CASSPARGVYNEQFF. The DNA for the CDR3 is TGTGCCAGCAGCCCGGCCCGCGGGGTCTACAATGAGCAGTTCTTC. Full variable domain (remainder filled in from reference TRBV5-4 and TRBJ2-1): ETGVTQSPTHLIKTRGQQVTLRCSSQSGHNTVSWYQQALGQGPQFIFQYYREEENGRGNFPPRFSGLQFPNYSSELNVNALELDDSALYLCASSPARGVYNEQFFGPGTRLTVL.

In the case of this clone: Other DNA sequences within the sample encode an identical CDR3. Written as DNA, the CDR3 is TGTGCCTGGAGCCGGGACAGGGGTCACGAGCAGTACTTC. It translates to CAWSRDRGHEQYF. The chain employs TRBV30 and TRBJ2-7; TRBD1 aligns across 10 bases. Trimming took 3 bases from V and 5 from J; bases not matched to a gene: 4. The CDR3 sequence is 13 residues long. CDR1 GTSNPN and CDR2 SVGIG come from the germline V gene (reference sequence).

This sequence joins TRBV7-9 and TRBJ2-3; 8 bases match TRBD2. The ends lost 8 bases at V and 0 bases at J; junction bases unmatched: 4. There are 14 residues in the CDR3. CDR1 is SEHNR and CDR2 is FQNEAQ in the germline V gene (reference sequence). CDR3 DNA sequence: TGTGCCAGCGTAGCGGGGTTGAGCACAGATACGCAGTATTTT. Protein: CASVAGLSTDTQYF.

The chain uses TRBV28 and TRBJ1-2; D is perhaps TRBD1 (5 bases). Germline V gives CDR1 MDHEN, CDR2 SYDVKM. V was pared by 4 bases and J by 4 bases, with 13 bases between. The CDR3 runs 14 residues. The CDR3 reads CASSSGTLLYGYTF. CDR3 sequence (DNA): TGTGCCAGCAGTTCTGGGACCTTACTCTATGGCTACACCTTC.

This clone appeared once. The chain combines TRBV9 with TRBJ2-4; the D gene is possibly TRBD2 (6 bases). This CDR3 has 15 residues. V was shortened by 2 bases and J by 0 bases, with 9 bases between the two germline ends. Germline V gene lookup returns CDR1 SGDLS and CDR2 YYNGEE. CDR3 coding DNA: TGTGCCAGCAGCGTGACGGGGGTAGCCAAAAACATTCAGTACTTC. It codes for CASSVTGVAKNIQYF.

The CDR3 here is CASSFKWTGTGVLEAFF. CDR3 coding DNA: TGTGCCAGCAGTTTTAAGTGGACCGGGACAGGGGTTCTGGAAGCTTTCTTT. V is TRBV27 and J is TRBJ1-1, with 10 bases identical to TRBD1. CDR1 is MNHEY, CDR2 SMNVEV, per germline (reference sequence). This CDR3 comprises 17 residues. Trimming removed 3 bases from V and 8 bases from J; junction bases left unmatched: 15.

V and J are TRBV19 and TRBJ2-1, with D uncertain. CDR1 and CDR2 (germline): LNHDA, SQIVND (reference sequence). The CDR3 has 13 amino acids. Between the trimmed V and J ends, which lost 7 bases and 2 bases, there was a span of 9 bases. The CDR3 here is CASTMDPYNEQFF. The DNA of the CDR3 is TGTGCCAGTACAATGGACCCCTACAATGAGCAGTTCTTC. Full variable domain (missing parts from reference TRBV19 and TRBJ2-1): DGGITQSPKYLFRKEGQNVTLSCEQNLNHDAMYWYRQDPGQGLRLIYYSQIVNDFQKGDIAEGYSVSREKKESFPLTVTSAQKNPTAFYLCASTMDPYNEQFFGPGTRLTVL.

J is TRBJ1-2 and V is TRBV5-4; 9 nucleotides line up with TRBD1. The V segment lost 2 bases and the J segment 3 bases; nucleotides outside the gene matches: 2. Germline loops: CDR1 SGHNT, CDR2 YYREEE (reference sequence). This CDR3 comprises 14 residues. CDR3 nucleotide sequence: TGTGCCAGCAGCTTACAGGGGGCTCACTATGGCTACACCTTC. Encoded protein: CASSLQGAHYGYTF.

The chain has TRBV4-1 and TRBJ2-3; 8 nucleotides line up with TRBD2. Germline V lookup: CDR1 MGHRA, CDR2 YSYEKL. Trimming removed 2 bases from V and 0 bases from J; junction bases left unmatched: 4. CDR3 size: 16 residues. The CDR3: CASSQTRGASTDTQYF. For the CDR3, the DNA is TGCGCCAGCAGCCAAACGCGGGGGGCCAGCACAGATACGCAGTATTTT.

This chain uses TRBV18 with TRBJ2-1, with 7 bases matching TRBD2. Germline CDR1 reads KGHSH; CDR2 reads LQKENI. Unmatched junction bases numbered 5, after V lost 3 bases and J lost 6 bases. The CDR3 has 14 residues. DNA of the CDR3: TGTGCCAGCTCACCGATTGGACTAGGCAATGAGCAGTTCTTC. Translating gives CASSPIGLGNEQFF. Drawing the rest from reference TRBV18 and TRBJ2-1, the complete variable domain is NAGVMQNPRHLVRRRGQEARLRCSPMKGHSHVYWYRQLPEEGLKFMVYLQKENIIDESGMPKERFSAEFPKEGPSILRIQQVVRGDSAAYFCASSPIGLGNEQFFGPGTRLTVL.

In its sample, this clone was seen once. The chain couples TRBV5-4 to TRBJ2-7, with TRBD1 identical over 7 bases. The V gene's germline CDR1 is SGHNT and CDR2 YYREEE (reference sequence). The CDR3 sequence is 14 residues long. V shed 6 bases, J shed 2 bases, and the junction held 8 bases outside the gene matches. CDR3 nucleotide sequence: TGTGCCAGCACCAGACAGGGAGACCCCTACGAGCAGTACTTC. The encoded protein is CASTRQGDPYEQYF.

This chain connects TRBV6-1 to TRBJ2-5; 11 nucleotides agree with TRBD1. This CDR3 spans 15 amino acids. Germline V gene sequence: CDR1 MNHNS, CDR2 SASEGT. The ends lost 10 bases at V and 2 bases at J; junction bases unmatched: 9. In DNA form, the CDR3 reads TGTGCCACTTCCCGCCGGGACAGGGGGCAAGAGACCCAGTACTTC. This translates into CATSRRDRGQETQYF.

The CDR3 protein is CASSRTGAYSNTGELFF. CDR3 DNA: TGTGCCAGCAGCCGGACAGGGGCCTATTCGAACACCGGGGAGCTGTTTTTT. The gene calls are TRBV14 and TRBJ2-2; 9 bases align to TRBD1. CDR1 is SGHDN, CDR2 FVKESK, per germline. This CDR3 has 17 amino acids. J was trimmed by 0 bases and V by 4 bases; bases with no gene match: 6. Filled out from reference TRBV14 and TRBJ2-2, the complete variable domain reads EAGVTQFPSHSVIEKGQTVTLRCDPISGHDNLYWYRRVMGKEIKFLLHFVKESKQDESGMPNNRFLAERTGGTYSTLKVQPAELEDSGVYFCASSRTGAYSNTGELFFGEGSRLTVL.

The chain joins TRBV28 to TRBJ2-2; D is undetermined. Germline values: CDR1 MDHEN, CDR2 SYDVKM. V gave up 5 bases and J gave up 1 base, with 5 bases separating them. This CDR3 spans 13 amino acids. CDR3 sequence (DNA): TGTGCCAGCAGTAAAGGGAACACCGGGGAGCTGTTTTTT. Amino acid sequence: CASSKGNTGELFF.

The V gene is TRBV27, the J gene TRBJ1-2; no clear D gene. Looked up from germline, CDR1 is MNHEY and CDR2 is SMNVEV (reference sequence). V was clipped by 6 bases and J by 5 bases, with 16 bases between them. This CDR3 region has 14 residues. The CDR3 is CASSQSFFSYGYTF. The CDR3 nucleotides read TGTGCCAGCAGCCAGAGCTTTTTCAGTTATGGCTACACCTTC.

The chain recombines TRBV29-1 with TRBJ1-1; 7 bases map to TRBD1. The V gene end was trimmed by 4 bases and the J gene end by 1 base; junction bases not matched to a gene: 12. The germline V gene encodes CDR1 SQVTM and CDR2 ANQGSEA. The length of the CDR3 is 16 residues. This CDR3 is CSVARQGSLRNTEAFF. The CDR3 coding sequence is TGCAGCGTTGCTCGACAGGGCTCCTTGCGGAACACTGAAGCTTTCTTT.

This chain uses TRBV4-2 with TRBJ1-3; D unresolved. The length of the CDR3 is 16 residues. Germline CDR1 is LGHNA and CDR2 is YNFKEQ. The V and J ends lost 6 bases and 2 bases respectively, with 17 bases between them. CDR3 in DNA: TGTGCCAGCAGAGGGCAGAACCGAGGGACTGGAAACACCATATATTTT. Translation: CASRGQNRGTGNTIYF.

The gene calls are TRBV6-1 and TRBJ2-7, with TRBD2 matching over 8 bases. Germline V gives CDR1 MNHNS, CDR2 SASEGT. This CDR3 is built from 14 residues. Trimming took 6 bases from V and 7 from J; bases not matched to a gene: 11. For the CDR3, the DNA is TGTGCCAGCAGCCCCGGGGCGGGAGGACTTGAGCAGTACTTC. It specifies CASSPGAGGLEQYF.

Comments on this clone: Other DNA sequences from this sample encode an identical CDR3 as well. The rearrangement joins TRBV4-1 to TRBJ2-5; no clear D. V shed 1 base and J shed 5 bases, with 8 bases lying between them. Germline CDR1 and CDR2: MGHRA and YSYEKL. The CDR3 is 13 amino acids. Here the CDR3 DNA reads TGCGCCAGCAGCCAAGTTATTAGGGAGACCCAGTACTTC. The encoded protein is CASSQVIRETQYF.

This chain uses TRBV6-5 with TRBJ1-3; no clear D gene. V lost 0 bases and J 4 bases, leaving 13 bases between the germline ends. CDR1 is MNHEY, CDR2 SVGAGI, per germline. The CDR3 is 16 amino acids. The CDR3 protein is CASSYSSGRLGNTIYF. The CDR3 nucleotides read TGTGCCAGCAGTTACTCGTCCGGCAGGCTGGGAAACACCATATATTTT.

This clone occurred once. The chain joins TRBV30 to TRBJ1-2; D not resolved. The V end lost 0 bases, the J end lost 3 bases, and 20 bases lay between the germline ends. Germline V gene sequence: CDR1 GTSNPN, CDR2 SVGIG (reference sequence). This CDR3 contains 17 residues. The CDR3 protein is CAWSVPLGSSRDYGYTF. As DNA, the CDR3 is TGTGCCTGGAGTGTACCCTTAGGCAGCTCAAGGGACTATGGCTACACCTTC.

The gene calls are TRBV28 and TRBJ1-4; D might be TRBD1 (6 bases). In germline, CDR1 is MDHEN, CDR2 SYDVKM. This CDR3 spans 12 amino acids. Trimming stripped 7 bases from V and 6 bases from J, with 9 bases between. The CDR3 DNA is TGTGCCAGCACCCGACAGGATGAAAAACTGTTTTTT. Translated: CASTRQDEKLFF.

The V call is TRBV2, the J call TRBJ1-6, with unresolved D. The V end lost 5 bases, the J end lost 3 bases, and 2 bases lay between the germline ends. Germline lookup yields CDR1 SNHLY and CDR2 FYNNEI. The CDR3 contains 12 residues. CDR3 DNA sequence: TGTGCCAGCAGTTTCTATAATTCACCCCTCCACTTT. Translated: CASSFYNSPLHF.

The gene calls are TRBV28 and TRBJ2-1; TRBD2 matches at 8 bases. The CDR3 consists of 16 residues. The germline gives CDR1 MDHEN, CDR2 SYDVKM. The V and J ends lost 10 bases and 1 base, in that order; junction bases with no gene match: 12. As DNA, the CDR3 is TGTGCCACCACAAAACCGGGACTAGAGTCCTACAATGAGCAGTTCTTC. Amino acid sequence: CATTKPGLESYNEQFF.

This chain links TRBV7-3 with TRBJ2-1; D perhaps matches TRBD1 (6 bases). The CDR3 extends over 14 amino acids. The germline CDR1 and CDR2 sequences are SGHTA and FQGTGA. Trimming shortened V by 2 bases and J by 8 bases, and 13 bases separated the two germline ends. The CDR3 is CASSLSIQGDEQFF. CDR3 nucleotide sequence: TGTGCCAGCAGCTTATCCATACAGGGTGATGAGCAGTTCTTC.

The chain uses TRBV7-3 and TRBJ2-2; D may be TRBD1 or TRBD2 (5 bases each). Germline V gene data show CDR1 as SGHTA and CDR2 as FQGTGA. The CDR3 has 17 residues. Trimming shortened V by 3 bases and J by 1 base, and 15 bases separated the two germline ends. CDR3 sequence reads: CASSFVTGRMNTGELFF. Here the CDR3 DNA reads TGTGCCAGCAGCTTTGTAACGGGACGGATGAACACCGGGGAGCTGTTTTTT. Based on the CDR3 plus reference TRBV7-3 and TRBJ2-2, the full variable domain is GAGVSQTPSNKVTEKGKYVELRCDPISGHTALYWYRQSLGQGPEFLIYFQGTGAADDSGLPNDRFFAVRPEGSVSTLKIQRTERGDSAVYLCASSFVTGRMNTGELFFGEGSRLTVL.

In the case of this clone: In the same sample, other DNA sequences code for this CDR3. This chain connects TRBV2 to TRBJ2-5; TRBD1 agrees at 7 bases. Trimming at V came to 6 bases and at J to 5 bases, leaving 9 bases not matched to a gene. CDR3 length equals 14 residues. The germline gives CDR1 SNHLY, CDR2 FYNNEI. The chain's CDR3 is CASSADRAQETQYF. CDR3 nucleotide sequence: TGTGCCAGCAGCGCCGACAGGGCCCAGGAGACCCAGTACTTC.